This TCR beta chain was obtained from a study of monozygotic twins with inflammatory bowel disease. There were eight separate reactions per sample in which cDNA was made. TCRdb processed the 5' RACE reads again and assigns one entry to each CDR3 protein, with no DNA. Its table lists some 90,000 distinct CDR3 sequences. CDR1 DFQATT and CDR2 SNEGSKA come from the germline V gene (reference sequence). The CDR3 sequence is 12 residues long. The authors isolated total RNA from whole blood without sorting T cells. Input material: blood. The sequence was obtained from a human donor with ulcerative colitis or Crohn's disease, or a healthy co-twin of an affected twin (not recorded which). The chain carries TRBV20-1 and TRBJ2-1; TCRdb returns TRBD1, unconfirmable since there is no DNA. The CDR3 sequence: CSFRTGWDEQFF.